Below are 27 T cell receptor beta chains sequenced from a single sample in a study of regulatory T cells in long-lasting Graves disease. Time point noted: newly diagnosed GD, antithyroid drugs for less than 3 months. Researchers made the TCR library from RNA that was extracted from PBMCs. Sequencing libraries for TCR beta were prepared with iRepertoire HTBI primers and Arm-PCR of CDR3 regions. MiXCR, applied by TCRdb to the multiplex PCR reads, yields one record per CDR3 protein. The sample includes approximately 300,000 distinct CDR3 sequences, 18% of them seen just once. The sample consisted of peripheral blood mononuclear cells (PBMCs), taken at new diagnosis, from a patient treated with antithyroid drugs. The source of these receptors is a female donor with Graves disease.

This clonotype was seen repeatedly, ten times or more. V usage is TRBV7-9 and J usage is TRBJ2-7, with 7 bases aligning to TRBD1. The germline CDR1 and CDR2 sequences are SEHNR and FQNEAQ (reference sequence). Losses at the gene ends were 3 bases for V and 0 bases for J; bases not matched to a gene: 5. The CDR3 runs to 15 residues. CDR3 residues: CASSLVTGSSYEQYF. The DNA of the CDR3 is TGTGCCAGCAGCTTGGTGACAGGGTCCTCCTACGAGCAGTACTTC.

This clonotype occurred a few times. The rearrangement joins TRBV6-2 or TRBV6-3 to TRBJ1-3; 7 positions agree with TRBD1. V gave up 8 bases and J gave up 0 bases; unmatched junction bases: 4. This CDR3 spans 14 amino acids. In germline, CDR1 is MNHEY, CDR2 SVGEGT. The chain's CDR3 is CASAGTASGNTIYF. DNA of the CDR3: TGTGCCAGCGCGGGGACAGCCTCTGGAAACACCATATATTTT.

Comment on this clonotype: Only one base separates this from a far larger clonotype, so it likely reflects a read error. The gene calls are TRBV2 and TRBJ2-5; D might be TRBD2 (5 bases). The ends were cut back, 5 bases at V and 1 base at J, with 23 bases in the middle. Germline assignment: CDR1 SNHLY and CDR2 FYNNEI. CDR3 length: 18 residues. The CDR3, as DNA: TGTGCCAGCAGTTTTCGAGCGGAAGGTGGGAGCGGCCAAGAGACCCAGTACTTC. Translated, it gives CASSFRAEGGSGQETQYF.

This clonotype appeared many times. The CDR3 sequence is CASSETAEASPRGFF. DNA of the CDR3: TGTGCCAGCAGTGAAACGGCGGAGGCCTCCCCGAGGGGCTTCTTC. This rearrangement joins TRBV2 to TRBJ2-1; D may correspond to TRBD1 or TRBD2 (5 bases each). The CDR3 has 15 amino acids. Trimming removed 2 bases from V and 16 bases from J, with 24 bases in between. Germline V gives CDR1 SNHLY, CDR2 FYNNEI.

This clonotype showed up many times. The chain combines TRBV5-4 with TRBJ2-5; TRBD2 matches at 7 bases. Germline V gives CDR1 SGHNT, CDR2 YYREEE (reference sequence). J lost 3 bases, V lost 4 bases, and 9 bases had no gene match. The CDR3 sequence is 15 residues long. CDR3 bases: TGTGCCAGCAGCCCCGGGACTAACACTAAAGAGACCCAGTACTTC. Translation: CASSPGTNTKETQYF.

In DNA form, the CDR3 reads TGTGCCAGCAACCCCGGGGGCTATGGCTACACCTTC. Amino acids: CASNPGGYGYTF. This chain joins TRBV2 and TRBJ1-2; D is possibly TRBD1 (5 bases). This CDR3 has 12 residues. With 7 bases removed from V and 4 bases from J, the gap between germline ends came to 10 bases. CDR1 SNHLY and CDR2 FYNNEI come from the germline V gene.

This clonotype was seen ten or more times. This CDR3 is CSAGTGLYEQYF. The CDR3 region has the DNA TGCAGTGCAGGGACAGGACTCTACGAGCAGTACTTC. The chain is built from TRBV20-1 and TRBJ2-7; 8 nucleotides line up with TRBD1. From germline, CDR1 is DFQATT and CDR2 SNEGSKA (reference sequence). Losses at the gene ends were 6 bases for V and 3 bases for J; bases not matched to a gene: 4. This CDR3 is built from 12 residues.

This clonotype was observed many times. This chain uses TRBV6-2 or TRBV6-3 with TRBJ1-2; D gene uncertain. CDR3 length: 14 residues. Trimming cost V 2 bases and J 7 bases, with 14 bases left between them. The germline V gene encodes CDR1 MNHEY and CDR2 SVGEGT. CDR3 DNA sequence: TGTGCCAGCAGTTACAAATGGACTGGTATTGGCTACACCTTC. Translated, it gives CASSYKWTGIGYTF.

This chain connects TRBV6-2 or TRBV6-3 to TRBJ2-7; D is undetermined. Germline-derived CDR1 and CDR2 are MNHEY and SVGEGT. This CDR3 region has 14 residues. V was trimmed by 3 bases and J by 2 bases, leaving 11 bases between them. The CDR3, as DNA: TGTGCCAGCAGTTATCAAAGCATTACCTACGAGCAGTACTTC. It translates to CASSYQSITYEQYF.

The genes are TRBV12-3 or TRBV12-4 and TRBJ2-1, with a possible D match to TRBD1 (6 bases). Trimming pared 6 bases from V and 3 bases from J, leaving 12 bases between. The CDR3 covers 14 residues. CDR3 sequence (DNA): TGTGCCAGCAGCCTCCAGGACAGCTACAATGAGCAGTTCTTC. It translates to CASSLQDSYNEQFF.

This clonotype has a count of ten or more. The V call is TRBV12-3 or TRBV12-4, the J call TRBJ1-2; D unclear. V lost 7 bases and J 5 bases, leaving 17 bases between the germline ends. CDR3 size: 14 residues. The CDR3 loop is CASTPLPAGYGYTF. The CDR3, as DNA: TGTGCCAGCACCCCTCTGCCAGCGGGGTATGGCTACACCTTC.

This clonotype was counted many times. The chain links TRBV11-3 to TRBJ2-7; D may be TRBD2 (7 bases). The V gene's germline CDR1 is SGHNT and CDR2 YENEEA. The ends were cut back, 5 bases at V and 3 bases at J, with 17 bases in the middle. The CDR3 runs 15 residues. The CDR3 loop is CASSKGGGGDYEQYF. CDR3 DNA sequence: TGTGCCAGCAGCAAAGGCGGGGGCGGTGACTACGAGCAGTACTTC. Complete variable domain (other parts from reference TRBV11-3 and TRBJ2-7): EAGVVQSPRYKIIEKKQPVAFWCNPISGHNTLYWYLQNLGQGPELLIRYENEEAVDDSQLPKDRFSAERLKGVDSTLKIQPAELGDSAVYLCASSKGGGGDYEQYFGPGTRLTVT.

This clonotype showed up just once. A much bigger clone sits one base away, suggesting this may be a read error. This sequence joins TRBV3-1 and TRBJ1-5; D call uncertain. Germline V gene lookup returns CDR1 LGHDT and CDR2 YNNKEL (reference sequence). Between the trimmed V and J ends, which lost 4 bases and 1 base, there was a span of 8 bases. There are 14 residues in the CDR3. The CDR3 loop is CASSRAGSNQPQHF. The CDR3, as DNA: TGTGCCAGCAGCCGGGCGGGGAGCAATCAGCCCCAGCATTTT.

The sample holds a few counts of this clonotype. A far larger clone differs by one base, so this is likely a read error. The chain has TRBV2 and TRBJ2-1; 7 bases line up with TRBD2. J lost 10 bases, V lost 5 bases, and 14 bases had no gene match. Looked up from germline, CDR1 is SNHLY and CDR2 is FYNNEI. The CDR3 contains 15 residues. The CDR3 region has the DNA TGTGCCAGCAGTTTCTCTAGCGGCTTATCCTACGAGCAGTTCTTC. Protein sequence: CASSFSSGLSYEQFF.

This clonotype has only one observation. As DNA, the CDR3 is TGTGCCAGCAGTGCCTCGGGACGGAGAAACTATGGCTACACCTTC. Amino acid sequence: CASSASGRRNYGYTF. The V and J genes are TRBV27 and TRBJ1-2, with D possibly being TRBD1 (5 bases). The CDR3 has 15 amino acids. Germline loops: CDR1 MNHEY, CDR2 SMNVEV (reference sequence). Trimming removed 5 bases from V and 2 bases from J, with 15 bases in between.

Regarding this clonotype: The final CDR3 position lacks the conserved phenylalanine or tryptophan, pointing to a likely read error. CDR3 DNA: TGCAGTGCTAACAGGCCCCCCCCCCCTTACAATGAGCAGTTCTGC. This encodes CSANRPPPPYNEQFC. The chain has TRBV20-1 and TRBJ2-1, with D perhaps TRBD1 (5 bases). Trimming shortened V by 4 bases and J by 4 bases, and 17 bases separated the two germline ends. The CDR3 spans 15 residues. Germline assignment: CDR1 DFQATT and CDR2 SNEGSKA (reference sequence).

This clonotype showed up many times. The V and J genes are TRBV12-5 and TRBJ1-1; D gene unclear. The CDR3 sequence is 13 residues long. V was trimmed by 3 bases and J by 4 bases, leaving 9 bases between them. Per germline, CDR1 LGHNT and CDR2 FRNRAP. The CDR3 region has the DNA TGTGCTAGTGGTTTCAGTGATGTCACTGAAGCTTTCTTT. As protein: CASGFSDVTEAFF.

The chain uses TRBV20-1 and TRBJ2-3; D call uncertain. Looked up from germline, CDR1 is DFQATT and CDR2 is SNEGSKA (reference sequence). The V gene lost 3 bases and the J gene lost 6 bases, with 28 bases spanning the gap. There are 18 residues in the CDR3. The CDR3 coding sequence is TGCAGTGCTAGGCTCCTCTCGGTAGGAGATCCCTTAGGGGATACGCAGTATTTT. It codes for CSARLLSVGDPLGDTQYF.

This clonotype was seen at least ten times. The genes are TRBV2 and TRBJ2-4; D is unclear. The CDR3 extends over 13 amino acids. Germline V CDR1 and CDR2: SNHLY, FYNNEI. Trimming took off 0 bases at V and 9 bases at J, with 9 bases between the two ends. The CDR3 here is CASSEAQQGIQYF. The CDR3 coding sequence is TGTGCCAGCAGTGAAGCCCAACAAGGCATTCAGTACTTC.

This clonotype was picked up many times. The CDR3 DNA sequence: TGCAGTGCTTCCCGGGCTGGCACAGATACGCAGTATTTT. This codes for CSASRAGTDTQYF. The chain employs TRBV20-1 and TRBJ2-3; D gene uncertain. CDR3 length: 13 amino acids. V was shortened by 5 bases and J by 1 base, with 10 bases between the two germline ends. Germline CDR1 DFQATT, CDR2 SNEGSKA (reference sequence).

This clonotype was detected many times. The chain recombines TRBV24-1 with TRBJ2-5; D unclear. V was clipped by 7 bases and J by 0 bases, with 14 bases between them. In germline, CDR1 is KGHDR, CDR2 SFDVKD. The CDR3 has 15 amino acids. CDR3 residues: CATSKGAQHQETQYF. The CDR3 DNA reads TGTGCCACCAGCAAAGGAGCCCAGCACCAAGAGACCCAGTACTTC.

This clonotype occurred a few times. J is TRBJ2-7 and V is TRBV4-1, with TRBD1 identical over 7 bases. In germline, CDR1 is MGHRA, CDR2 YSYEKL. The J segment lost 3 bases and the V segment lost 0 bases, leaving 11 bases of the junction unmatched. The CDR3 is 17 residues long. Here the CDR3 reads CASSQDLPGTANYEQYF. The CDR3 DNA is TGCGCCAGCAGCCAAGATCTCCCCGGGACAGCAAACTACGAGCAGTACTTC.

This clonotype was picked up a small number of times. The chain is built from TRBV5-1 and TRBJ1-2; D gene uncertain. Deletions cut 4 bases from V and 8 bases from J, with 15 bases between. Germline V gene sequence: CDR1 SGHRS, CDR2 YFSETQ. The CDR3 loop spans 13 amino acids. This CDR3 is CASSTERPEGYTF. As DNA, the CDR3 is TGCGCCAGCAGCACAGAGCGGCCCGAGGGCTACACCTTC.

In this sample, this clonotype turned up many times. V is TRBV28 and J is TRBJ1-5; 9 nucleotides match TRBD1. J lost 4 bases, V lost 7 bases, and 8 bases had no gene match. This CDR3 spans 15 amino acids. CDR1 MDHEN and CDR2 SYDVKM come from the germline V gene. CDR3 nucleotide sequence: TGTGCCAGCAACAAAGGGACAGGGCGTAATCAGCCCCAGCATTTT. It yields the protein CASNKGTGRNQPQHF.

This clonotype was observed many times. The V and J genes are TRBV6-5 and TRBJ2-7, with TRBD1 matching over 10 bases. The CDR3 consists of 16 residues. Germline lookup yields CDR1 MNHEY and CDR2 SVGAGI. The junction had 9 bases not matched to a gene; V was cut back by 1 base and J by 6 bases. The CDR3 region is CASSYFQGTGATEQYF. The CDR3 DNA is TGTGCCAGCAGTTACTTCCAAGGGACAGGGGCGACCGAGCAGTACTTC.

The chain uses TRBV19 and TRBJ2-1; D assignment may be TRBD1 or TRBD2 (6 bases each). Trimming took 4 bases from V and 8 from J, leaving 18 bases between them. Per germline, CDR1 LNHDA and CDR2 SQIVND (reference sequence). This CDR3 region has 15 residues. This CDR3 is CASSTARGQRDEQFF. For the CDR3, the DNA is TGTGCCAGTAGTACAGCTCGGGGGCAACGCGATGAGCAGTTCTTC.

The table lists this clonotype with many counts. The rearrangement joins TRBV12-3 or TRBV12-4 to TRBJ1-1; TRBD1 agrees at 10 bases. The ends lost 5 bases at V and 0 bases at J; junction bases unmatched: 6. The CDR3 has 16 residues. The CDR3 sequence: CASSLGTGAMNTEAFF. The CDR3 nucleotides read TGTGCCAGCAGTCTCGGGACAGGGGCCATGAACACTGAAGCTTTCTTT.